Presented here are 3 T cell receptor beta chains from one specimen sequenced in a study of T cell responses to AZD1222 COVID-19 vaccine. Profiling relied on immunoSEQ multiplex PCR, and the TCRdb table lists in-frame clones only, not all of them. The table lists 75,000 to 90,000 clones, about 82% of them singletons. The sample was peripheral blood, taken on day 0 of AZD1222 vaccination. These receptors were taken from an adult in good health.

For the CDR3, the DNA is TGTGCCAGCAGCCCATGGTGCGAGCAGTACTTC. Amino acids: CASSPWCEQYF. The gene calls are TRBV27 and TRBJ2-7; D gene unclear. Trimming stripped 6 bases from V and 6 bases from J, with 9 bases between. CDR3 length: 11 residues. CDR1 is MNHEY, CDR2 SMNVEV, per germline (reference sequence).

This clone was recorded once. CDR3 coding DNA: TGTGCCAGCAGCTTAGTACAGGATCAGCCCCAGCATTTT. It is translated as CASSLVQDQPQHF. The rearrangement uses TRBV11-2 and TRBJ1-5; possible D gene TRBD1, 5 bases. Germline CDR1 SGHAT, CDR2 FQNNGV. This CDR3 comprises 13 residues. With 1 base removed from V and 5 bases from J, the gap between germline ends came to 6 bases.

The rearrangement joins TRBV20-1 to TRBJ1-2, with D possibly matching TRBD1 (6 bases). This CDR3 contains 10 residues. The germline V and J ends were trimmed by 6 bases and 8 bases, with 10 bases remaining between them. Germline values: CDR1 DFQATT, CDR2 SNEGSKA (reference sequence). The CDR3 region has the DNA TGCAGTGCAACCAGGGGCGGCTACACCTTC. Protein sequence: CSATRGGYTF.